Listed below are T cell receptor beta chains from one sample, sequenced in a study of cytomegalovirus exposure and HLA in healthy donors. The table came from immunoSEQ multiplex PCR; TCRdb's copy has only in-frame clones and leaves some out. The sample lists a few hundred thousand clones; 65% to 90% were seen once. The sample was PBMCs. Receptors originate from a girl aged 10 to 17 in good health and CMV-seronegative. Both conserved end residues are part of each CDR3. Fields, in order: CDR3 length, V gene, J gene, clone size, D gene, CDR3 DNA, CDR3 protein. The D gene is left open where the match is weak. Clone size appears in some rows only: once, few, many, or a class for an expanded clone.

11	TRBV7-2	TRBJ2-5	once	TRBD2	TGTGCCAGCAGCTTGGGACTACTCGAGTACTTC	CASSLGLLEYF
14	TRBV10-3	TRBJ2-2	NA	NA	TGTGCCATCAGTGAGAGTACAGCTCCCGGGGAGCTGTTTTTT	CAISESTAPGELFF
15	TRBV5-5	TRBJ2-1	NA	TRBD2	TGTGCCAGCAGCCCAGGTTTCAGCGGGAGCGATGAGCAGTTCTTC	CASSPGFSGSDEQFF
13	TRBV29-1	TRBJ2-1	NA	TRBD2	TGCAGCGTTGTTACTAGCGTCTACAATGAGCAGTTCTTC	CSVVTSVYNEQFF
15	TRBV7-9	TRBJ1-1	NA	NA	TGTGCCAGCAGCTTCAAGGGGCCTCTGAACACTGAAGCTTTCTTT	CASSFKGPLNTEAFF
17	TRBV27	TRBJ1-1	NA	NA	TGTGCCAGCAGTTTAACGGGTAACAGACAGGCGAACACTGAAGCTTTCTTT	CASSLTGNRQANTEAFF
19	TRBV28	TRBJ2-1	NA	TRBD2	TGTGCCAGCAGTTTAGTCGGCCTAGCGGGAGTAGGGGGCTACAATGAGCAGTTCTTC	CASSLVGLAGVGGYNEQFF
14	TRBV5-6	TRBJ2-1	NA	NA	TGTGCCAGCAGCTTCCGGACATATTTGAATGAGCAGTTCTTC	CASSFRTYLNEQFF
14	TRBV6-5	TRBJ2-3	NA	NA	TGTGCCAGCAGTTCTTCCCAGTACACAGATACGCAGTATTTT	CASSSSQYTDTQYF
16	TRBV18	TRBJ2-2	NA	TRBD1	TGTGCCAGCTCACCCACCGGGACAGGGAACACCGGGGAGCTGTTTTTT	CASSPTGTGNTGELFF
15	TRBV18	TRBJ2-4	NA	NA	TGTGCCAGCTCACCATTGGGACTGCAAGAAAACATTCAGTACTTC	CASSPLGLQENIQYF
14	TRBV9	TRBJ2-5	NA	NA	TGTGCCAGCAGCGTAGGAGTACAGTCAGAGACCCAGTACTTC	CASSVGVQSETQYF
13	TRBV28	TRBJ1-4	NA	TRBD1	TGTGCCAGCTTAGACAGGGTTAATGAAAAACTGTTTTTT	CASLDRVNEKLFF
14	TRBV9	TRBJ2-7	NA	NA	TGTGCCAGCAGCGTAGCTGGAGAGGGCTACGAGCAGTACTTC	CASSVAGEGYEQYF
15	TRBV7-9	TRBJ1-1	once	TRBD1	TGTGCCAGCAGCTCCCCCAGGGGGGTGAACACTGAAGCTTTCTTT	CASSSPRGVNTEAFF
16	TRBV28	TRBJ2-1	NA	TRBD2	TGTGCCAGCAGTCCCCGACTAGCCGGCTCCTACAATGAGCAGTTCTTC	CASSPRLAGSYNEQFF
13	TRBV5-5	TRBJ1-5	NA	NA	TGTGCCAGCAGCACAAATAGCAATCAGCCCCAGCATTTT	CASSTNSNQPQHF
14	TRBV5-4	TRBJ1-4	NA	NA	TGTGCCAGCAGTATCATGCGAACTAATGAAAAACTGTTTTTT	CASSIMRTNEKLFF
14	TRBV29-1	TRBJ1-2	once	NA	TGCAGCGTTGAAGATCAGGGCACTGGAAATGGCTACACCTTC	CSVEDQGTGNGYTF
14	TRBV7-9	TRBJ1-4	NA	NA	TGTGCCAGCAGTCGAGGCCAAGGGGGTGAAAAACTGTTTTTT	CASSRGQGGEKLFF
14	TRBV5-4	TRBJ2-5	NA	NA	TGTGCCAGCAGCCCCGAAGTGGCTCAAGAGACCCAGTACTTC	CASSPEVAQETQYF
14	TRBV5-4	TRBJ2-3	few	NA	TGTGCCAGCAGCGTGGGGACAACCACAGATACGCAGTATTTT	CASSVGTTTDTQYF
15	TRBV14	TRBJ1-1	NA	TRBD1	TGTGCCAGCAGCCGACAGGGTTTTGGGAACACTGAAGCTTTCTTT	CASSRQGFGNTEAFF
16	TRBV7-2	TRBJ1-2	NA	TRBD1	TGTGCCAGCAGCTTAAGCGTCTCGACAGGGCAGGCTGGCTACACCTTC	CASSLSVSTGQAGYTF
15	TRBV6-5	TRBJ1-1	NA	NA	TGTGCCAGCACCCCGGGAGGGGTCATGAACACTGAAGCTTTCTTT	CASTPGGVMNTEAFF
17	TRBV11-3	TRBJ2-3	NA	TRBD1	TGTGCCAGCAGCTTAATGCGGCCGGGACAGGGGAGGGATACGCAGTATTTT	CASSLMRPGQGRDTQYF
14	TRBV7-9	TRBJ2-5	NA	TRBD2	TGTGCCAGCAGCTACAGCGGGACCCTAGAGACCCAGTACTTC	CASSYSGTLETQYF
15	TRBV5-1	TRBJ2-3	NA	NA	TGCGCCAGCAGCTTGGCCTACCGTAACGCAGATACGCAGTATTTT	CASSLAYRNADTQYF
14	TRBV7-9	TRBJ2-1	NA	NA	TGTGCCAGCAGCTCACATAGACTGAGGGATGAGCAGTTCTTC	CASSSHRLRDEQFF
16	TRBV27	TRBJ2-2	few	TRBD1	TGTGCCAGCAGCCTCCGGGACAGGATCCTGACCGGGGAGCTGTTTTTT	CASSLRDRILTGELFF
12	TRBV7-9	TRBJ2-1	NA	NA	TGTGCCAGCAGAGCCGGTTACAATGAGCAGTTCTTC	CASRAGYNEQFF
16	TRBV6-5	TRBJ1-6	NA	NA	TGTGCCAGCAGTTACGGGCCCGGGGTAGGTAATTCACCCCTCCACTTT	CASSYGPGVGNSPLHF
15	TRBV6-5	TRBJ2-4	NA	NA	TGTGCCAGCAGCCCGGTTAGCAGTTCCAAAAACATTCAGTACTTC	CASSPVSSSKNIQYF
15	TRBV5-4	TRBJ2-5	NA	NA	TGTGCCAGCATGGGTGCGGGGGCCGGGCTAGAGACCCAGTACTTC	CASMGAGAGLETQYF
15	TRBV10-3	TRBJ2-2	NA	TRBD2	TGTGCCATCCTAAGCGGGAGGGGTAACACCGGGGAGCTGTTTTTT	CAILSGRGNTGELFF
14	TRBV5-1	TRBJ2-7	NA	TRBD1	TGCGCCAGCAGCTTATCAACAGGGGTCTACGAGCAGTACTTC	CASSLSTGVYEQYF
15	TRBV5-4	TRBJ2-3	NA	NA	TGTGCCACCCGGGGGCAGCGGGGCCCCACAGATACGCAGTATTTT	CATRGQRGPTDTQYF
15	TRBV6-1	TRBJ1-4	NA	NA	TGTGCCAGCAGTGACGGACAGACCTCTAATGAAAAACTGTTTTTT	CASSDGQTSNEKLFF
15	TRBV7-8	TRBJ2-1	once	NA	TGTGCCAGCAGCTTTATGGGGAGTTCCTACAATGAGCAGTTCTTC	CASSFMGSSYNEQFF
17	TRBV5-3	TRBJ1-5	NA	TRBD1	TGTGCCAGAAGCTACGGGACAGGGGGACGGGGCAATCAGCCCCAGCATTTT	CARSYGTGGRGNQPQHF
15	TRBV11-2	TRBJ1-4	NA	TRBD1	TGTGCCAGCAGCTCAACAGGGGGAGCTAATGAAAAACTGTTTTTT	CASSSTGGANEKLFF
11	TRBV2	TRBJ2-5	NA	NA	TGTGCCAGCAGTGTACGGGGGACCCAGTACTTC	CASSVRGTQYF
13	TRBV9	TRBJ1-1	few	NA	TGTGCCAGCAGCGTTAAAGGGGGCACTGAAGCTTTCTTT	CASSVKGGTEAFF
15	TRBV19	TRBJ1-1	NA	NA	TGTGCCAGTAGTAGTGGGCAGTGGGCTAACACTGAAGCTTTCTTT	CASSSGQWANTEAFF
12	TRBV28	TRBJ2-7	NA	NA	TGTGCCAGCGGACAGCCGTCCTACGAGCAGTACTTC	CASGQPSYEQYF
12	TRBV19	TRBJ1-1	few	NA	TGTGCCAGTAAACAGGGTGGGACTGAAGCTTTCTTT	CASKQGGTEAFF
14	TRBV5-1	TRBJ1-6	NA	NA	TGCGCCAGCAGAGGGAGCTCCTATAATTCACCCCTCCACTTT	CASRGSSYNSPLHF
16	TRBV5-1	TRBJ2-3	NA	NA	TGCGCCAGCAGGCCTCCGTTGGGCATACTCACAGATACGCAGTATTTT	CASRPPLGILTDTQYF
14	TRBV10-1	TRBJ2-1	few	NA	TGCGCCAGCAGTGGAAGAACAGAACCCTCCGAGCAGTTCTTC	CASSGRTEPSEQFF
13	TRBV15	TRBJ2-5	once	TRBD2	TGTGCCACCAGCAGGGGAGGGCAAGAGACCCAGTACTTC	CATSRGGQETQYF
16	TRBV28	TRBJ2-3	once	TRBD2	TGTGCCAGCAGTGCTGCGGGAGGGCGGGTAGCAGATACGCAGTATTTT	CASSAAGGRVADTQYF
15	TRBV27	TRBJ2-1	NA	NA	TGTGCCAGCAGTTTTGAGAGGAGCTCCTACAATGAGCAGTTCTTC	CASSFERSSYNEQFF
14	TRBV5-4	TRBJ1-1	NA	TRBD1	TGTGCCAGCAGTACAGGGGTCTTGAACACTGAAGCTTTCTTT	CASSTGVLNTEAFF